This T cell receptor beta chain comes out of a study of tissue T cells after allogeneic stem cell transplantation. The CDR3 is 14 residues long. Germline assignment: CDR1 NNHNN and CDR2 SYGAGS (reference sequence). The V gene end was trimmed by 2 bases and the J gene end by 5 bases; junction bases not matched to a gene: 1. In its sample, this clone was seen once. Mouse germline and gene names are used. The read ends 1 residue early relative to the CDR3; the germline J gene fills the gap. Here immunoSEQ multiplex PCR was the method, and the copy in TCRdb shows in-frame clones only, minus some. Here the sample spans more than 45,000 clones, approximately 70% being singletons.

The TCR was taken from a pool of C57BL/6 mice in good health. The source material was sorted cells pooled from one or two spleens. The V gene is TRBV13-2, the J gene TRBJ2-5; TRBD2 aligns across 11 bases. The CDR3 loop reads CASGEGTGGDTQYF. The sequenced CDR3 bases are TGTGCCAGCGGTGAGGGGACTGGGGGAGACACCCAGTAC.